Listed below are T cell receptor beta chains from one sample, sequenced in a study of PD-L1 blockade in urothelial cancer. Method: immunoSEQ multiplex PCR; TCRdb's copy keeps in-frame clones and lacks some. The sample consists of over 100,000 clones, under 95% of them appearing once. The source material was PBMCs, sampled around atezolizumab (anti-PD-L1) treatment. The receptor set was obtained from a man aged 55 to 70 with urothelial cancer. Both conserved end residues are part of each CDR3. Fields, in order: J gene, D gene, clone size, V gene, CDR3 DNA, CDR3 protein. D genes are given only for firm matches. Some rows have no size entry. The others give once, few or many, or a class for an expanded clone.

TRBJ2-7 TRBD1 - TRBV7-3 TGTGCCAGCAGCTTGGACAGGGGCCCCTACGAGCAGTACTTC CASSLDRGPYEQYF
TRBJ2-2 TRBD2 - TRBV6-1 TGTGCCAGCACGCCTAGCGGGGTTACCGGGGAGCTGTTTTTT CASTPSGVTGELFF
TRBJ2-1 TRBD2 - TRBV6-1 TGTGCCAGCAGTGTAAAGGGACTAGCGAATGGGAATGAGCAGTTCTTC CASSVKGLANGNEQFF
TRBJ2-3 - - TRBV5-1 TGCGCCAGCAGCTTGAACGGGGGTAGCACAGATACGCAGTATTTT CASSLNGGSTDTQYF
TRBJ2-3 TRBD1 - TRBV4-2 TGTGCCAGCAGCCAAGAGGGACAGGATCGTAGCACAGATACGCAGTATTTT CASSQEGQDRSTDTQYF
TRBJ1-2 - - TRBV2 TGTGCCAGCAGTGAAGTCCCGGGTGGCTACACCTTC CASSEVPGGYTF
TRBJ2-1 TRBD2 - TRBV28 TGTGCCAGCAGTCCGGCCTTTCGAGCGGGAGGGCCGGGTGAGCAGTTCTTC CASSPAFRAGGPGEQFF
TRBJ2-3 - - TRBV19 TGTGCCAGTAGTATCATCCGTCGACAGCTCTATAGCACAGATACGCAGTATTTT CASSIIRRQLYSTDTQYF
TRBJ2-7 TRBD2 - TRBV2 TGTGCCAGCAGTGAAGGGGGTACTAGCGGGGACTACGAGCAGTACTTC CASSEGGTSGDYEQYF
TRBJ1-4 - - TRBV19 TGTGCCAGTAGTATTCCGGGACAACATGAAAAACTGTTTTTT CASSIPGQHEKLFF
TRBJ2-2 - - TRBV7-2 TGTGCCAGCAGCTCCTCGCGAGAGGCGACTACCGGGGAGCTGTTTTTT CASSSSREATTGELFF
TRBJ2-3 TRBD1 - TRBV27 TGTGCCAGCGGTTGGGACAGGGATACAGATACGCAGTATTTT CASGWDRDTDTQYF
TRBJ2-7 TRBD2 - TRBV5-1 TGCGCCAGCAGCTTGTCGGGGGGCGAGCAGTACTTC CASSLSGGEQYF
TRBJ2-5 - - TRBV5-4 TGTGCCAGCAGCTTGGCCTTGGAGACCCAGTACTTC CASSLALETQYF
TRBJ2-2 TRBD1 few TRBV7-3 TGTGCCAGCAGCTTAAACAGGGGAACCGGGGAGCTGTTTTTT CASSLNRGTGELFF